The present entry profiles one TCR beta chain with its context. The record originates from a study of blood T cell repertoires in COVID-19. Whole-study context: PBMCs, B-cell-depleted T cells, or T cells provided the cDNA or gDNA that made up the material.

Authors' processing steps: Cell counts per sample came from amplifying reference gene primers. TCRdb's table, derived via immunoSEQ multiplex PCR, lists solely in-frame clones and lacks some. Clone size and the V and J calls come from that table; the DNA yielded D and trimming. The repertoire includes 250,000 to 400,000 clones, roughly 88% of them detected once, and 1.5% to 2% sits in the top ten. It was during active infection that Seattle patients were enrolled and then longitudinally followed. The V end lost 3 bases, the J end lost 6 bases, and 8 bases lay between the germline ends. The CDR3 is 13 amino acids. Per germline, CDR1 SGHNT and CDR2 YENEEA.

The specimen sequenced was peripheral blood. This clonotype was obtained from a woman between 25 and 40 years old with COVID-19, enrolled during active disease. The J gene is TRBJ2-2, the V gene TRBV11-3, with a weak D call TRBD2 (5 bases). The CDR3 reads CASSFPGAGELFF. Here the CDR3 DNA reads TGTGCCAGCAGCTTCCCCGGGGCCGGGGAGCTGTTTTTT.